The source of this T cell receptor beta chain is a study of cytomegalovirus exposure and HLA in healthy donors. Of note for this clone: Its specificity is not known.

Notes on the study in general: Researchers reported that a few CMV-associated chains were confirmed in vitro as CMV antigen-specific.

Libraries were prepared by immunoSEQ multiplex PCR; TCRdb keeps only in-frame clonotypes and omits some of them. This sample has fewer than 200,000 clones; about 85% occur once, and the top ten carry 15% to 20%. The germline V gene has CDR1 MDHEN and CDR2 SYDVKM. Trimming took off 6 bases at V and 2 bases at J, with 20 bases between the two ends. This CDR3 has 17 residues. The sequencing input was PBMCs. The source of this sequence is a man younger than 35 in good health and CMV-seropositive. This rearrangement joins TRBV28 to TRBJ1-5, with no clear D. CDR3 residues: CASSPLFLLRGNQPQHF. CDR3 in DNA: TGTGCCAGCAGCCCACTGTTTTTGCTCCGGGGCAATCAGCCCCAGCATTTT.